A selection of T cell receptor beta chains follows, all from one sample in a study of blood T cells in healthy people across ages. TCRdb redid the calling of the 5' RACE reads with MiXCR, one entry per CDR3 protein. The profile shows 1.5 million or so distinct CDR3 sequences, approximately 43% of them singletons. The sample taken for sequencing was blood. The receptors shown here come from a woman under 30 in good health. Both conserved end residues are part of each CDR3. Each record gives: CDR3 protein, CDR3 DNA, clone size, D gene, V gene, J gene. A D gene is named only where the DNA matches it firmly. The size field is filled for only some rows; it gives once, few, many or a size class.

CDR3: CSARDTSGRSDEQFF
DNA: TGCAGTGCTAGAGATACTAGCGGGAGAAGCGATGAGCAGTTCTTC
size: -
D: TRBD2
V: TRBV20-1
J: TRBJ2-1

CDR3: CAISEPAGPGTAAFF
DNA: TGTGCCATCAGTGAGCCAGCCGGGCCGGGGACAGCGGCTTTCTTT
size: -
D: TRBD1
V: TRBV10-3
J: TRBJ1-1

CDR3: CASSLTSGSSYEQYF
DNA: TGTGCCAGCAGCTTAACTAGCGGGAGCTCCTACGAGCAGTACTTC
size: many
D: TRBD2
V: TRBV27
J: TRBJ2-7

CDR3: CATKPGQTYNEQYF
DNA: TGTGCCACCAAACCGGGACAGACCTACAATGAGCAGTACTTC
size: -
D: TRBD1
V: TRBV15
J: TRBJ2-7

CDR3: CSGAGATYNEQYF
DNA: TGCAGTGGAGCAGGGGCTACCTACAATGAGCAGTACTTC
size: -
D: -
V: TRBV29-1
J: TRBJ2-7

CDR3: CSATRTGLEAFF
DNA: TGCAGTGCTACAAGGACAGGGCTTGAAGCTTTCTTT
size: -
D: TRBD1
V: TRBV20-1
J: TRBJ1-1

CDR3: CASSSPGDGYTF
DNA: TGTGCCAGCAGCTCTCCAGGGGATGGCTACACCTTC
size: -
D: -
V: TRBV28
J: TRBJ1-2

CDR3: CASSPKENLGKNIQYF
DNA: TGTGCCAGCTCCCCTAAGGAAAATCTGGGGAAAAACATTCAGTACTTC
size: -
D: -
V: TRBV18
J: TRBJ2-4

CDR3: CASRSPNQPQHF
DNA: TGTGCCAGCAGAAGTCCCAATCAGCCCCAGCATTTT
size: -
D: -
V: TRBV6-1
J: TRBJ1-5

CDR3: CASSPRGRSYNEQFF
DNA: TGTGCCAGCTCACCGAGGGGACGCTCCTACAATGAGCAGTTCTTC
size: -
D: -
V: TRBV18
J: TRBJ2-1

CDR3: CSVERGLHTDTQYF
DNA: TGCAGCGTTGAAAGGGGGCTGCACACAGATACGCAGTATTTT
size: -
D: TRBD1
V: TRBV29-1
J: TRBJ2-3

CDR3: CATSYHGQDNEKLFF
DNA: TGTGCCACCAGCTACCACGGACAAGATAATGAAAAACTGTTTTTT
size: -
D: -
V: TRBV15
J: TRBJ1-4

CDR3: CAISGVGSGKDGYTF
DNA: TGTGCCATCAGTGGGGTAGGATCAGGGAAGGATGGCTACACCTTC
size: -
D: -
V: TRBV10-3
J: TRBJ1-2

CDR3: CASSRRDNSYEQYF
DNA: TGTGCCAGCAGTCGCCGGGACAACTCCTACGAGCAGTACTTC
size: -
D: -
V: TRBV28
J: TRBJ2-7

CDR3: CSAREFSGLTSSEQYF
DNA: TGCAGTGCTAGAGAGTTTTCCGGGCTGACGTCTAGCGAGCAGTACTTC
size: -
D: -
V: TRBV20-1
J: TRBJ2-7

CDR3: CASSLGAETHTEAFF
DNA: TGCGCCAGCAGCTTGGGGGCAGAAACTCACACTGAAGCTTTCTTT
size: -
D: -
V: TRBV5-1
J: TRBJ1-1

CDR3: CSARDEGRSLGFSSSIEQFF
DNA: TGCAGTGCTAGGGACGAGGGAAGATCACTCGGATTCTCTTCATCGATAGAGCAGTTCTTC
size: -
D: -
V: TRBV20-1
J: TRBJ2-1

CDR3: CASSQDLWPSGRNEQFF
DNA: TGTGCCAGCAGCCAAGATCTGTGGCCTAGTGGGAGGAATGAGCAGTTCTTC
size: -
D: -
V: TRBV14
J: TRBJ2-1

CDR3: CASSRLAAYNEQFF
DNA: TGTGCCAGCAGCCGACTAGCGGCCTACAATGAGCAGTTCTTC
size: -
D: TRBD2
V: TRBV7-9
J: TRBJ2-1

CDR3: CASSFIRTGSYEQYF
DNA: TGTGCCAGCAGCTTTATCCGGACAGGGTCCTACGAGCAGTACTTC
size: few
D: TRBD1
V: TRBV7-2
J: TRBJ2-7

CDR3: CASSYSGGGSYNEQFF
DNA: TGTGCCAGCAGTTACTCTGGGGGGGGAAGCTACAATGAGCAGTTCTTC
size: -
D: TRBD2
V: TRBV6-5
J: TRBJ2-1

CDR3: CASRQGALDEQFF
DNA: TGTGCTAGCCGCCAGGGCGCTTTAGATGAGCAGTTCTTC
size: few
D: -
V: TRBV12-5
J: TRBJ2-1

CDR3: CASSATGRAIRGEQFF
DNA: TGTGCCAGCAGTGCAACCGGGAGGGCCATCCGTGGAGAGCAGTTCTTC
size: -
D: TRBD2
V: TRBV28
J: TRBJ2-1

CDR3: CASSQGVKGPYSSNQPQHF
DNA: TGCGCCAGCAGCCAAGGGGTCAAGGGCCCTTATAGTAGCAATCAGCCCCAGCATTTT
size: few
D: -
V: TRBV4-3
J: TRBJ1-5

CDR3: CASSSGLAGKDTQYF
DNA: TGTGCCAGCAGCAGTGGGCTAGCGGGTAAGGATACGCAGTATTTT
size: -
D: TRBD2
V: TRBV9
J: TRBJ2-3

CDR3: CASSQDNLGNIQYF
DNA: TGTGCCAGCAGCCAAGACAATCTGGGGAACATTCAGTACTTC
size: -
D: -
V: TRBV4-2
J: TRBJ2-4

CDR3: CASSPMGGLETQYF
DNA: TGCGCCAGCAGCCCCATGGGGGGGCTAGAGACCCAGTACTTC
size: -
D: -
V: TRBV4-1
J: TRBJ2-5

CDR3: CASSEPSGEQFF
DNA: TGCGCCAGCAGCGAACCGTCCGGTGAGCAGTTCTTC
size: few
D: -
V: TRBV5-1
J: TRBJ2-1